This TCR beta chain was sequenced in a study of technical replicates of blood from several donors. Germline CDR1 is LNHDA and CDR2 is SQIVND (reference sequence). This CDR3 comprises 17 residues. Trimming pared 7 bases from V and 3 bases from J, leaving 22 bases between. Assay: immunoSEQ multiplex PCR; the TCRdb copy retains only in-frame clones and omits some. Of tens of thousands of clones detected, roughly 90% appear once; the ten largest clones hold around 4.6%. Specimen: PBMCs. V is TRBV19 and J is TRBJ2-1; tentative D call: TRBD1 (5 bases). The receptor was isolated from a human donor in good health. Some clones in this sample may be carry-over from other donors' samples. CDR3: CASMDPQGFGFYNEQFF. The CDR3 DNA reads as TGTGCCAGTATGGATCCCCAGGGCTTCGGGTTCTACAATGAGCAGTTCTTC.